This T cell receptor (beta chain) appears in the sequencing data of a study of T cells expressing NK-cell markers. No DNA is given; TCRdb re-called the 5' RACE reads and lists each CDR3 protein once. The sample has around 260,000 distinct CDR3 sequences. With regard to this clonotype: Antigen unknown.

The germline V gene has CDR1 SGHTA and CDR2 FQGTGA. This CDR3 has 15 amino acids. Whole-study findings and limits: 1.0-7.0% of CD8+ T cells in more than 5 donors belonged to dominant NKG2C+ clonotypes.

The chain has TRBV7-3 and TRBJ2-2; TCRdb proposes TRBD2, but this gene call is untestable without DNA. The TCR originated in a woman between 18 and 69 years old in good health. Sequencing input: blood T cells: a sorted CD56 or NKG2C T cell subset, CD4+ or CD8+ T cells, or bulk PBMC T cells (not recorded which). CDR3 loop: CASSPGLSGTGELFF.